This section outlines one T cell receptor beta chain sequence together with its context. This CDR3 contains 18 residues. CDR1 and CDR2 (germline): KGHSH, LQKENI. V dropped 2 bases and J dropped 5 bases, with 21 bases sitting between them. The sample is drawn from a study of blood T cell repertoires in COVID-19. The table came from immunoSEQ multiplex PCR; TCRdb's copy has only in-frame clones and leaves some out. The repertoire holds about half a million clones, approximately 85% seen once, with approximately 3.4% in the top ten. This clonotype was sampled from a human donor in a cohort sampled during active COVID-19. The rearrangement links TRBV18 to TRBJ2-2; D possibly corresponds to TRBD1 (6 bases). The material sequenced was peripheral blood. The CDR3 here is CASSPNMPGVMDTGELFF. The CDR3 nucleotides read TGTGCCAGCTCACCAAATATGCCAGGGGTAATGGATACCGGGGAGCTGTTTTTT.